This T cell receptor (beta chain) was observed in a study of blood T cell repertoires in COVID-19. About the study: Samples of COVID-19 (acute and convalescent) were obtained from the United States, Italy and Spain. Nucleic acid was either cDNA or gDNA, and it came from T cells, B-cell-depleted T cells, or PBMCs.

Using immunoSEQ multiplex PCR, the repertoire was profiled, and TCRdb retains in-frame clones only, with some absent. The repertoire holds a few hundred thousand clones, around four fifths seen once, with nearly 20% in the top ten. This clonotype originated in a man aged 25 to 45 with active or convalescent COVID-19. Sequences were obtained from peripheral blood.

CDR3 DNA: TGTGCCAGCCTAAGCGGGGGGGTTCGCAATGAGCAGTTCTTC. Translated, it gives CASLSGGVRNEQFF. The V and J genes are TRBV28 and TRBJ2-1, with 10 positions matching TRBD2. V dropped 8 bases and J dropped 6; count of bases not matched to a gene: 7. Germline V gene sequence: CDR1 MDHEN, CDR2 SYDVKM. The CDR3 spans 14 residues.